Given below is one T cell receptor beta chain in context. The primer mix had 60 Vbeta and 13 Jbeta primers. Generated by immunoSEQ multiplex PCR, the TCRdb table keeps only in-frame clones and is missing some. The top ten hold around 8.9% of the sample, which has about 130,000 clones, more than 80% seen once. This sample stems from a study of cytomegalovirus exposure and HLA in healthy donors. This clonotype was obtained from a man aged 25-45 years in good health and CMV-seropositive. The sample consisted of PBMCs.

The CDR3 nucleotides are TGTGCCAGCAGCCCCAGGACGGGGGGGAACGGAGTCTATGGCTACACCTTC. Its translation: CASSPRTGGNGVYGYTF. The gene calls are TRBV9 and TRBJ1-2; weak D call: TRBD1 (5 bases). V lost 4 bases and J lost 4, with 23 bases in between. The CDR3 has 17 amino acids. Looked up from germline, CDR1 is SGDLS and CDR2 is YYNGEE.